The clone carrying this TCR beta chain was picked up many times. Its antigen is undetermined. The data originate from a study of human T cells and chemical hapten exposure. Unique molecular identifiers were attached to individual cDNA molecules during library preparation. Each CDR3 protein is one row after TCRdb ran MiXCR on the RACE reads. The sample consists of some 71,000 distinct CDR3 sequences, roughly 10% of them appearing once. Time point given: patch test 3, about 24 weeks after DPC sensitization. Regarding treatment: therapeutic diphenylcyclopropenone sensitization with weekly scalp DPC. The donor pool consisted of alopecia patients aged 18 to 70 years, considered suitable for DPC. Total RNA extraction was carried out from unfractionated whole blood. Deletions cut 1 base from V and 7 bases from J, with 19 bases between. Per germline, CDR1 SGHAT and CDR2 FQNNGV. This CDR3 is built from 17 residues.

Study-wide results and caveats: Expanded TCRs created a significantly greater count of big CDR3 similarity clusters than controls did.

V and J are TRBV11-2 and TRBJ1-4; D is unresolved. The receptor was isolated from a woman between 50 and 59 years old with alopecia areata. Some clones in this sample may be carry-over from other donors' samples. The starting material was whole blood, obtained in connection with sensitization to the hapten diphenylcyclopropenone (DPC). DNA of the CDR3: TGTGCCAGCAGCTTAGGTACCTGGACCACGCGAGGTGAAAAACTGTTTTTT. Amino acid sequence: CASSLGTWTTRGEKLFF.